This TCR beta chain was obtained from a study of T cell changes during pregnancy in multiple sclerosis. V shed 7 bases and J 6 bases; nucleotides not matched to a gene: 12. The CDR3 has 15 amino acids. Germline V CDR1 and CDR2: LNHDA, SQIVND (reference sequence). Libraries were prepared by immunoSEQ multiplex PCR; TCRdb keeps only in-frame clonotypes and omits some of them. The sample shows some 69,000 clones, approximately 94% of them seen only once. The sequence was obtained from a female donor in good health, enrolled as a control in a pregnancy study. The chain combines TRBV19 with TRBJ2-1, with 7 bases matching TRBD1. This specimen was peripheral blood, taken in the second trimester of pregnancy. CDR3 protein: CASKNDQGVPNEQFF. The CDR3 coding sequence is TGTGCCAGTAAGAACGACCAGGGGGTTCCCAATGAGCAGTTCTTC.